The present T cell receptor (beta chain) was sequenced within a study of shared clonotypes between healthy human individuals. For the study at large: Each donor had three CD4 naive, three CD4 memory, two CD8 naive and one CD8 memory plate. General study points: Naive subsets generally had larger estimated richness than memory subsets.

CD45RO-negative cells were positively selected for CCR7, leaving out terminally differentiated effector memory CD45RA+ cells. A note on this clone: Its antigen is not identified.

The authors loaded 200 ng DNA, roughly 33,000 T cell genomes, into sorted-subset replicate PCRs. The table came from immunoSEQ multiplex PCR; TCRdb's copy has only in-frame clones and leaves some out. Altogether about 820,000 clones are present, around 92% being singletons, with the ten largest covering about 24%. This CDR3 contains 16 residues. V lost 6 bases, J lost 0 bases, and 15 bases lay in between. Looked up from germline, CDR1 is MNHEY and CDR2 is SMNVEV (reference sequence). This sequence joins TRBV27 and TRBJ1-5; a possible D gene is TRBD1 (6 bases). The receptor's source is a man younger than 40 in good health. Sequencing was carried out using naive CD8+ T cells sorted from blood. CDR3 DNA: TGTGCCAGCAGCCGAGGGGGGATATATAGCAATCAGCCCCAGCATTTT. Amino acids: CASSRGGIYSNQPQHF.